This T cell receptor beta chain was documented in a study of blood T cells in healthy people across ages. Findings and caveats of the study: There was no known CMV status for donors, so expanded clonotype changes were possibly confounded. Per million T cells, TCR beta diversity dropped roughly linearly as age increased. The study regarded diversity estimates from one million T cells as underestimates.

Primed by a sample-barcoded 5' primer and a J-beta primer mix, a second PCR proceeded for about 6 to 11 cycles. Every individual sample yielded 2.5 million or more paired-end reads (each containing CDR3). Using its own MiXCR run on the 5' RACE reads, TCRdb lists one record per CDR3 protein. The profile shows fewer than 1,000,000 distinct CDR3 sequences, 44% of them singletons. V lost 0 bases to trimming and J lost 7 bases, with 19 bases between them. Germline-derived CDR1 and CDR2 are DFQATT and SNEGSKA (reference sequence). The CDR3 totals 15 residues. About this clonotype: Antigen unknown.

The sequence was obtained from a man in his sixties in good health. V gene TRBV20-1 combines with J gene TRBJ2-7; D gene unclear. Sample: blood. The CDR3 here is CSARDPEQPSWEQYF. CDR3 nucleotide sequence: TGCAGTGCTAGAGATCCGGAACAGCCCTCGTGGGAGCAGTACTTC.